The 26 T cell receptor beta chains given below trace back to one sample, sequenced in a study of T cells in localized non-small cell lung cancer. Method: immunoSEQ multiplex PCR; TCRdb's copy keeps in-frame clones and lacks some. The sample holds tens of thousands of clones, about four fifths seen once. Source: peripheral blood, taken before any cancer treatment. The receptors come from a man aged 35 to 69 with stage I lung adenocarcinoma.

This chain links TRBV5-1 with TRBJ2-2; 7 bases match TRBD2. The trim removed 4 bases at V and 1 base at J, leaving 4 bases unmatched. The CDR3 has 15 residues. Germline assignment: CDR1 SGHRS and CDR2 YFSETQ. The CDR3 nucleotides read TGCGCCAGCAGCGTAGCGGGTAGGAACACCGGGGAGCTGTTTTTT. Its translation: CASSVAGRNTGELFF.

The rearrangement joins TRBV28 to TRBJ2-7; D ambiguous. Germline loops: CDR1 MDHEN, CDR2 SYDVKM. The length of the CDR3 is 11 residues. Deletions cut 4 bases from V and 7 bases from J, with 8 bases between. In DNA, the CDR3 is TGTGCCAGCAGTTACCGGGTTGAGCAGTACTTC. It codes for CASSYRVEQYF.

The V and J genes are TRBV11-3 and TRBJ1-1; 7 bases align to TRBD1. V was pared by 5 bases and J by 12 bases, with 15 bases of the junction left unmatched. The germline V gene has CDR1 SGHNT and CDR2 YENEEA. The CDR3 has 14 amino acids. The DNA of the CDR3 is TGTGCCAGCAGCCGGGACAGCAATTCCCCTCGTACTTTCTTT. The encoded protein is CASSRDSNSPRTFF.

This clone was observed at least ten times. This chain connects TRBV30 to TRBJ1-1; 9 bases are shared with TRBD1. In germline, CDR1 is GTSNPN, CDR2 SVGIG (reference sequence). The trim removed 3 bases at V and 3 bases at J, leaving 5 bases unmatched. This CDR3 comprises 14 residues. The CDR3 sequence: CAWRRDRGYTEAFF. The CDR3, as DNA: TGTGCCTGGAGACGAGACAGGGGGTACACTGAAGCTTTCTTT. Variable domain in full (rest from reference TRBV30 and TRBJ1-1): SQTIHQWPATLVQPVGSPLSLECTVEGTSNPNLYWYRQAAGRGLQLLFYSVGIGQISSEVPQNLSASRPQDRQFILSSKKLLLSDSGFYLCAWRRDRGYTEAFFGQGTRLTVV.

This clone was counted only a few times. V is TRBV30 and J is TRBJ1-1, with 8 bases lining up with TRBD1. The CDR3 length is 17 residues. CDR1 is GTSNPN and CDR2 is SVGIG in the germline V gene (reference sequence). V shed 2 bases and J 5 bases; nucleotides not matched to a gene: 16. CDR3 nucleotides: TGTGCCTGGAGTTACGGGCTTCGGACAGGGAGGGGGACTGAAGCTTTCTTT. Translated, it gives CAWSYGLRTGRGTEAFF.

In this sample, this clone turned up a few times. The rearrangement uses TRBV6-5 and TRBJ1-2; D gene unclear. Germline values: CDR1 MNHEY, CDR2 SVGAGI. V was cut by 0 bases and J by 5 bases, with 10 bases left in between. The CDR3 runs to 14 residues. CDR3 DNA sequence: TGTGCCAGCAGTTACTCGAAGCGAGCTTATGGCTACACCTTC. As protein: CASSYSKRAYGYTF.

This rearrangement joins TRBV21-1 to TRBJ2-5; TRBD1 is the table's D call and was not checked against the DNA. TRBV21-1 is recorded as a pseudogene. This CDR3 has 16 amino acids. In DNA form, the CDR3 reads TGTGCCAGCAGAACAGGGACAGGGGGTTTCCAAGAGACCCAGTACTTC. It encodes CASRTGTGGFQETQYF.

CDR3 bases: TGTGCCAGTAGCAGACAGGGGAACAATGAGCAGTTCTTC. Translating it yields CASSRQGNNEQFF. The rearrangement joins TRBV19 to TRBJ2-1, with 8 bases identical to TRBD1. Germline loops: CDR1 LNHDA, CDR2 SQIVND (reference sequence). The CDR3 covers 13 residues. V shed 6 bases and J 5 bases; nucleotides not matched to a gene: 3. Full variable domain (outside the CDR3, taken from reference TRBV19 and TRBJ2-1): DGGITQSPKYLFRKEGQNVTLSCEQNLNHDAMYWYRQDPGQGLRLIYYSQIVNDFQKGDIAEGYSVSREKKESFPLTVTSAQKNPTAFYLCASSRQGNNEQFFGPGTRLTVL.

J is TRBJ2-1 and V is TRBV7-2; D call uncertain. Germline V gene data show CDR1 as SGHTA and CDR2 as FQGNSA. V was shortened by 2 bases and J by 10 bases, with 12 bases between the two germline ends. The CDR3 is made up of 13 amino acids. The chain's CDR3 is CASSLRASREQFF. Here the CDR3 DNA reads TGTGCCAGCAGCTTAAGGGCGAGTCGGGAGCAGTTCTTC.

The rearrangement joins TRBV6-5 to TRBJ2-7; D is perhaps TRBD1 or TRBD2 (5 bases each). The CDR3 contains 14 residues. Trimming removed 6 bases at V and 2 bases at J, with 14 bases between. Germline values: CDR1 MNHEY, CDR2 SVGAGI. CDR3 DNA sequence: TGTGCCAGCAGGCGCCGGGACGGGGCCTACGAGCAGTACTTC. Residues: CASRRRDGAYEQYF.

The rearrangement joins TRBV27 to TRBJ2-7; perhaps TRBD1 as D (5 bases). The V end lost 5 bases, the J end lost 1 base, and 15 bases lay between the germline ends. This CDR3 has 15 residues. CDR1 and CDR2 from the germline V gene are MNHEY and SMNVEV (reference sequence). The CDR3 region is CASSPARQPSYEQYF. DNA for the CDR3: TGTGCCAGCAGTCCCGCCCGACAGCCTTCCTACGAGCAGTACTTC.

This clone has a single count. This chain links TRBV19 with TRBJ2-2; weak D call: TRBD2 (6 bases). The germline gives CDR1 LNHDA, CDR2 SQIVND (reference sequence). This CDR3 comprises 16 residues. V dropped 6 bases and J dropped 4 bases, with 18 bases sitting between them. The CDR3 sequence: CASSLSGGGFTGELFF. CDR3 coding DNA: TGTGCCAGTAGCCTTTCTGGGGGAGGATTCACCGGGGAGCTGTTTTTT.

This clone was seen only a few times. The genes are TRBV7-6 and TRBJ2-5; D unresolved. From germline, CDR1 is SGHVS and CDR2 FNYEAQ. Trimming shortened V by 4 bases and J by 3 bases, and 6 bases separated the two germline ends. The CDR3 has 12 residues. CDR3 amino acids: CASSSTEETQYF. In nucleotides, the CDR3 is TGTGCCAGCAGCTCGACGGAAGAGACCCAGTACTTC.

V gene TRBV5-8 combines with J gene TRBJ1-1; 8 bases are a match to TRBD1. This CDR3 is 14 amino acids long. Trimming at V came to 3 bases and at J to 1 base, leaving 2 bases not matched to a gene. Germline lookup yields CDR1 SGHTS and CDR2 YDEGEE. CDR3 residues: CASSYTGGNTEAFF. The CDR3, as DNA: TGTGCCAGCAGCTATACAGGGGGGAACACTGAAGCTTTCTTT.

This chain connects TRBV7-2 to TRBJ1-5; 8 bases are shared with TRBD1. V was clipped by 11 bases and J by 7 bases; unmatched bases: 13. Germline V gives CDR1 SGHTA, CDR2 FQGNSA. The CDR3 extends over 14 amino acids. The CDR3 here is CACSSQGARQPQHF. The CDR3 bases are TGTGCCTGTTCTTCCCAGGGGGCGCGGCAGCCCCAGCATTTT. Using reference TRBV7-2 and TRBJ1-5 for the parts outside the CDR3, the full variable domain is GAGVSQSPSNKVTEKGKDVELRCDPISGHTALYWYRQSLGQGLEFLIYFQGNSAPDKSGLPSDRFSAERTGGSVSTLTIQRTQQEDSAVYLCACSSQGARQPQHFGDGTRLSIL.

This sequence joins TRBV30 and TRBJ2-5; no clear D gene. Per the germline V gene, CDR1 is GTSNPN and CDR2 is SVGIG (reference sequence). The CDR3 spans 12 residues. The V end lost 2 bases, the J end lost 0 bases, and 4 bases lay between the germline ends. In nucleotides, the CDR3 is TGTGCCTGGAGTCGGTACCAAGAGACCCAGTACTTC. Translation: CAWSRYQETQYF.

This rearrangement joins TRBV28 to TRBJ2-3; 9 nucleotides align to TRBD1. The germline gives CDR1 MDHEN, CDR2 SYDVKM. The V gene end was trimmed by 5 bases and the J gene end by 0 bases; junction bases not matched to a gene: 0. This CDR3 region has 14 residues. The CDR3 protein is CASSGQGSTDTQYF. CDR3 coding DNA: TGTGCCAGCAGTGGACAGGGGAGCACAGATACGCAGTATTTT.

CDR3 bases: TGTGCCAGCAGGACGGGGGTGGGCGGTAGCCAAGAGACCCAGTACTTC. It specifies CASRTGVGGSQETQYF. This rearrangement joins TRBV6-6 to TRBJ2-5; tentative D call: TRBD2 (6 bases). From germline, CDR1 is MNHNY and CDR2 SVGAGI (reference sequence). V lost 6 bases to trimming and J lost 1 base, with 18 bases between them. CDR3 length: 16 residues.

The rearrangement uses TRBV4-1 and TRBJ2-6; 9 nucleotides align to TRBD1. CDR1 and CDR2 from the germline V gene are MGHRA and YSYEKL. V lost 4 bases, J lost 2 bases, and 3 bases stayed unmatched. This CDR3 is built from 16 residues. The CDR3: CASSPGTGTGANVLTF. CDR3 nucleotides: TGCGCCAGCAGCCCCGGGACAGGGACTGGGGCCAACGTCCTGACTTTC.

This clone occurred a few times. The gene calls are TRBV2 and TRBJ2-7, with D perhaps matching TRBD1 (6 bases). V lost 9 bases and J 3 bases, leaving 15 bases between the germline ends. Germline CDR1 SNHLY, CDR2 FYNNEI. The CDR3 consists of 13 residues. As DNA, the CDR3 is TGTGCCAGTCGGACAGCCTTTCACTACGAGCAGTACTTC. Its protein product is CASRTAFHYEQYF.

This clone occurred once. CDR3 DNA sequence: TGTGCCAGAAGCTTGACCAGCACGCCCTTATACGAGCAGTACTTC. Translating gives CARSLTSTPLYEQYF. The chain carries TRBV5-3 and TRBJ2-7; D call uncertain. TRBV5-3 is filed as an ORF, its function uncertain. The V end was cut by 1 base, the J end by 4 bases, with 15 bases between. The CDR3 is 15 residues long.

The chain links TRBV5-5 to TRBJ2-7; TRBD1 aligns across 9 bases. Trimming cost V 2 bases and J 5 bases; bases outside gene matches: 8. Germline CDR1 is SGHKS and CDR2 is YYEKEE (reference sequence). This CDR3 is 15 amino acids long. The CDR3 reads CASSFAGTGINEQYF. Here the CDR3 DNA reads TGTGCCAGCAGCTTTGCCGGGACAGGGATAAACGAGCAGTACTTC.

V gene TRBV28 combines with J gene TRBJ1-5; D not resolved. Trimming shortened V by 10 bases and J by 0 bases, and 34 bases separated the two germline ends. The germline CDR1 and CDR2 sequences are MDHEN and SYDVKM. The CDR3 contains 21 residues. The CDR3 protein is CATLKQFKLMLRSTSNQPQHF. The CDR3 DNA reads TGTGCCACCCTAAAGCAGTTTAAATTAATGCTGAGGTCCACTAGCAATCAGCCCCAGCATTTT.

The rearrangement links TRBV27 to TRBJ2-2; D gene uncertain. The germline V gene encodes CDR1 MNHEY and CDR2 SMNVEV (reference sequence). The CDR3 has 13 residues. V lost 6 bases and J 5 bases, leaving 10 bases between the germline ends. In DNA, the CDR3 is TGTGCCAGCAGCCTAACAGTGACCGGGGAGCTGTTTTTT. This codes for CASSLTVTGELFF.

This chain links TRBV7-3 with TRBJ2-7; D ambiguous. This CDR3 has 13 amino acids. Germline CDR1 and CDR2: SGHTA and FQGTGA. Trimming stripped 0 bases from V and 5 bases from J, with 8 bases between. The CDR3 sequence: CASSLTTRNEQYF. In nucleotides, the CDR3 is TGTGCCAGCAGCTTAACGACGAGGAACGAGCAGTACTTC.

CDR3 protein: CASSSIRLAGGLETQYF. The CDR3 coding sequence is TGTGCCAGCAGTTCCATCCGACTAGCGGGAGGTTTAGAGACCCAGTACTTC. The chain has TRBV28 and TRBJ2-5; 13 bases are a match to TRBD2. Germline values: CDR1 MDHEN, CDR2 SYDVKM. CDR3 length: 17 residues. V lost 4 bases, J lost 4 bases, and 9 bases stayed unmatched.